These T cell receptor beta chains were read from a single sample in a study of post-analysis software for immune sequencing data. One entry per CDR3 protein results from TCRdb running MiXCR on the PCR reads. The data show over 150,000 distinct CDR3 sequences, roughly 30% seen once. The sequencing sample was made of blood. These receptors all stem from a girl between 10 and 17 years old with multiple sclerosis. Each CDR3 is given without its conserved first and last residue.

j_gene,v_gene,CDR3aa
TRBJ2-5,TRBV20-1,SARSPGTSGAQETQY
TRBJ2-5,TRBV24-1,ATSDTGQGNGEIQY
TRBJ2-7,TRBV4-2,ASSQDSALAVYEQY
TRBJ2-1,TRBV9,ASSVESHRDDEQF
TRBJ1-5,TRBV20-1,SAQTGSGQPQH
TRBJ2-1,TRBV7-9,ASSSPSGRANEQF
TRBJ2-7,TRBV7-2,ASSPDRGEEQY
TRBJ2-3,TRBV7-2,ASSLRLAGGGPRTDTQY
TRBJ1-5,TRBV5-5,ASSRDISNQPQH
TRBJ2-7,TRBV12-5,ASGSGTGLYEQY
TRBJ2-6,TRBV28,ASSAGVSGANVLT
TRBJ2-5,TRBV5-1,ASSLAAAGGEETQY
TRBJ2-7,TRBV29-1,SAAGLGRFNEQY
-,TRBV7-2,ASSLGPLAYEQY
TRBJ1-2,TRBV5-1,ASSLGDGDYGYT
TRBJ2-3,TRBV7-2,ASSLGTGVTDTQY
TRBJ2-1,TRBV12-3/TRBV12-4,ASSLAGAYNEQF
TRBJ1-5,TRBV2,ASGPSGSREEH
TRBJ1-1,TRBV6-6,ASSLGQGEAF
TRBJ2-3,TRBV30,AGRHLTRGAQY
TRBJ1-5,TRBV28,ASRMSTGTNQPQH
TRBJ2-7,TRBV28,ASSFFPYEQY
TRBJ2-3,TRBV5-1,ASSLDQGGDTQY
TRBJ2-3,TRBV20-1,SARALGLTSGPDTQY
TRBJ2-7,TRBV27,ASRRTSGTYEQY
-,TRBV10-3,AVRPWGYYNEQY
TRBJ2-1,TRBV5-1,TSSLGSYNEQF
TRBJ1-5,TRBV20-1,SARDPRTGSGNQPQH
TRBJ1-2,TRBV30,AWSDTGTLRGYT
TRBJ1-1,TRBV27,ASTRGSENTEAF
TRBJ1-5,TRBV7-3,ASSFGRTDQPQH
TRBJ2-1,TRBV7-2,ASSLGGTSGRNEQF
TRBJ1-2,TRBV4-2,ASSRSGAPYGYT
TRBJ1-1,TRBV16,ASSPRRGDTEAF
TRBJ2-5,TRBV12-3/TRBV12-4,ASGTDRVGETQY
TRBJ2-1,TRBV7-6,ATTPGVGAGGPLNEQF
TRBJ2-4,TRBV29-1,SVLGGSIQY